The clone carrying this T cell receptor beta chain has a single count. In the original analysis: Reference gene primer amplification gave estimated nucleated cell counts. The table came from immunoSEQ multiplex PCR; TCRdb's copy has only in-frame clones and leaves some out. That table supplies the V and J calls and clone size; D and trimming were determined from the DNA. The table records about 140,000 clones, about 78% of them present only once. Trimming stripped 3 bases from V and 6 bases from J, with 12 bases between. The CDR3 extends over 14 amino acids. Germline V CDR1 and CDR2: MDHEN, SYDVKM. The sample belongs to a study of blood T cell repertoires in COVID-19. Overall study context: The study drew acute and convalescent COVID-19 samples from the United States, Italy and Spain. PBMCs, B-cell-depleted T cells, or T cells provided the cDNA or gDNA that made up the material.

The source material was peripheral blood. The chain recombines TRBV28 with TRBJ1-5; TRBD1 might be the D (6 bases). The source of this sequence is a man in his fifties or sixties who had recovered from COVID-19. The CDR3 loop is CASSFPGVGQPQHF. CDR3 coding DNA: TGTGCCAGCAGTTTTCCAGGGGTGGGTCAGCCCCAGCATTTT.